Each of the 26 T cell receptor beta chains below was sequenced from the same sample in a study of hypomethylating agent response in myelodysplastic syndrome. Profiled with immunoSEQ multiplex PCR; TCRdb holds only in-frame clones, not every one. The sample carries some 4,700 clones, 82% recorded once. The input for sequencing was bone marrow, taken before or after starting hypomethylating agent treatment for myelodysplastic syndrome (not recorded which). These receptors were taken from a human donor with myelodysplastic syndrome.

This chain joins TRBV10-3 and TRBJ2-7; 7 bases fit TRBD1. The V segment lost 4 bases and the J segment 0 bases; nucleotides outside the gene matches: 12. The length of the CDR3 is 17 residues. Germline CDR1 is ENHRY and CDR2 is SYGVKD. CDR3 sequence (DNA): TGTGCCATCAGTGTCCGGGACAGCCCTATTAACTCCTACGAGCAGTACTTC. It encodes CAISVRDSPINSYEQYF.

Written as DNA, the CDR3 is TGTGCCAGCAGTCCCCGACAGGGGAACACTGAAGCTTTCTTT. Translated: CASSPRQGNTEAFF. The genes are TRBV6-5 and TRBJ1-1, with TRBD1 matching 7 bases. The CDR3 has 14 residues. Germline CDR1 MNHEY, CDR2 SVGAGI. V lost 5 bases, J lost 1 base, and 4 bases stayed unmatched.

The rearrangement joins TRBV5-6 to TRBJ2-7; a weak D match, TRBD2 (5 bases). V dropped 4 bases and J dropped 2 bases, with 13 bases sitting between them. CDR3 size: 14 residues. Germline V lookup: CDR1 SGHDT, CDR2 YYEEEE. The CDR3 loop reads CASSRGQFAYEQYF. Here the CDR3 DNA reads TGTGCCAGCAGCCGGGGTCAGTTTGCCTACGAGCAGTACTTC. The full variable domain, with the rest looked up from reference TRBV5-6 and TRBJ2-7, is DAGVTQSPTHLIKTRGQQVTLRCSPKSGHDTVSWYQQALGQGPQFIFQYYEEEERQRGNFPDRFSGHQFPNYSSELNVNALLLGDSALYLCASSRGQFAYEQYFGPGTRLTVT.

This clone turned up a few times. This chain links TRBV5-1 with TRBJ1-1; possibly TRBD1 for D (5 bases). Trimming stripped 0 bases from V and 6 bases from J, with 9 bases between. Germline lookup yields CDR1 SGHRS and CDR2 YFSETQ. CDR3 length: 13 residues. CDR3 sequence reads: CASSLEGNSEAFF. DNA of the CDR3: TGCGCCAGCAGCTTGGAGGGGAATTCTGAAGCTTTCTTT.

The chain has TRBV11-2 and TRBJ2-7; D is perhaps TRBD1 (6 bases). The CDR3 covers 15 residues. CDR1 and CDR2 from the germline V gene are SGHAT and FQNNGV. V gave up 1 base and J gave up 5 bases, with 15 bases separating them. The CDR3: CASSLGTGSTHEQYF. Written as DNA, the CDR3 is TGTGCCAGCAGCTTAGGAACAGGGAGCACCCACGAGCAGTACTTC.

This clone was seen only once. V usage is TRBV11-3 and J usage is TRBJ2-1; tentative D call: TRBD2 (5 bases). Looked up from germline, CDR1 is SGHNT and CDR2 is YENEEA. V lost 5 bases, J lost 8 bases, and 13 bases lay in between. This CDR3 has 13 residues. CDR3 in amino acids: CASSSWERDEQFF. As DNA, the CDR3 is TGTGCCAGCAGCAGCTGGGAGCGAGATGAGCAGTTCTTC.

This CDR3 is CASSILTKGSGNTIYF. The CDR3 DNA follows: TGTGCCAGTAGTATACTTACCAAGGGGTCTGGAAACACCATATATTTT. This chain links TRBV19 with TRBJ1-3; D perhaps matches TRBD1 (5 bases). The CDR3 covers 16 residues. V lost 2 bases, J lost 1 base, and 12 bases lay in between. Germline CDR1 reads LNHDA; CDR2 reads SQIVND (reference sequence).

This clone was picked up one time. The genes are TRBV5-1 and TRBJ1-4, with no clear D. Trimming left V 0 bases short and J 4 bases short, with 10 bases between. This CDR3 is 15 amino acids long. Germline CDR1 is SGHRS and CDR2 is YFSETQ. The CDR3 region is CASSLVSGLNEKLFF. DNA of the CDR3: TGCGCCAGCAGCTTGGTGTCAGGCCTTAATGAAAAACTGTTTTTT. Drawing the rest from reference TRBV5-1 and TRBJ1-4, the complete variable domain is KAGVTQTPRYLIKTRGQQVTLSCSPISGHRSVSWYQQTPGQGLQFLFEYFSETQRNKGNFPGRFSGRQFSNSRSEMNVSTLELGDSALYLCASSLVSGLNEKLFFGSGTQLSVL.

V is TRBV6-1 and J is TRBJ2-2; TRBD1 matches at 7 bases. Germline CDR1 is MNHNS and CDR2 is SASEGT. CDR3 size: 14 residues. The V and J ends lost 8 bases and 1 base, in that order; junction bases with no gene match: 4. The CDR3 is CASYYRGNTGELFF. DNA of the CDR3: TGTGCCAGCTATTACAGGGGGAACACCGGGGAGCTGTTTTTT.

This chain joins TRBV7-9 and TRBJ2-3; 9 bases match TRBD2. Per germline, CDR1 SEHNR and CDR2 FQNEAQ (reference sequence). V lost 0 bases, J lost 4 bases, and 5 bases stayed unmatched. The CDR3 runs to 16 residues. In nucleotides, the CDR3 is TGTGCCAGCAGCTTAGCGGGCGGGGGGGTTCCAGATACGCAGTATTTT. It yields the protein CASSLAGGGVPDTQYF.

This clone was seen a single time. The chain uses TRBV7-6 and TRBJ2-5; 8 bases match TRBD2. V dropped 1 base and J dropped 5; count of bases not matched to a gene: 6. Germline loops: CDR1 SGHVS, CDR2 FNYEAQ. This CDR3 contains 15 residues. The CDR3: CASSLDGGGQETQYF. In DNA form, the CDR3 reads TGTGCCAGCAGCTTAGACGGGGGGGGTCAGGAGACCCAGTACTTC. Full variable domain (outside the CDR3, taken from reference TRBV7-6 and TRBJ2-5): GAGVSQSPRYKVTKRGQDVALRCDPISGHVSLYWYRQALGQGPEFLTYFNYEAQQDKSGLPNDRFSAERPEGSISTLTIQRTEQRDSAMYRCASSLDGGGQETQYFGPGTRLLVL.

The chain combines TRBV5-6 with TRBJ2-7, with D uncertain. This CDR3 has 12 residues. The germline gives CDR1 SGHDT, CDR2 YYEEEE. The germline V and J ends were trimmed by 0 bases and 6 bases, with 7 bases remaining between them. The CDR3 loop reads CASSLGGSEQYF. DNA of the CDR3: TGTGCCAGCAGCTTGGGGGGTTCCGAGCAGTACTTC.

The chain has TRBV6-5 and TRBJ2-7, with D perhaps matching TRBD2 (5 bases). There are 13 residues in the CDR3. V was pared by 8 bases and J by 2 bases, with 13 bases between. Germline V lookup: CDR1 MNHEY, CDR2 SVGAGI. For the CDR3, the DNA is TGTGCCAGCCAGGACTTATTTACCTACGAGCAGTACTTC. Translating it yields CASQDLFTYEQYF.

The chain joins TRBV5-1 to TRBJ1-2, with D tentatively TRBD1 (6 bases). The CDR3 runs 14 residues. V was pared by 3 bases and J by 8 bases, with 17 bases between. The germline CDR1 and CDR2 sequences are SGHRS and YFSETQ. The CDR3 protein is CASSSLEGVGGYTF. The CDR3 DNA reads as TGCGCCAGCAGCTCCTTAGAGGGGGTCGGGGGCTACACCTTC.

The chain links TRBV7-2 to TRBJ2-5; TRBD2 agrees at 12 bases. J was trimmed by 7 bases and V by 5 bases; bases with no gene match: 11. Germline CDR1 is SGHTA and CDR2 is FQGNSA. This CDR3 is built from 16 residues. As DNA, the CDR3 is TGTGCCAGCAGCCCGCGGACTAGCGGGGATACGGGGACCCAGTACTTC. As protein: CASSPRTSGDTGTQYF.

The chain joins TRBV11-2 to TRBJ1-1, with unresolved D. Deletions cut 0 bases from V and 0 bases from J, with 14 bases between. The CDR3 has 17 amino acids. CDR1 and CDR2 from the germline V gene are SGHAT and FQNNGV. The CDR3 region has the DNA TGTGCCAGCAGCTTAGATCGCGGGTGGCAACTGAACACTGAAGCTTTCTTT. Translated, it gives CASSLDRGWQLNTEAFF.

The chain has TRBV19 and TRBJ1-3; no reliable D call. Germline CDR1 and CDR2: LNHDA and SQIVND (reference sequence). This CDR3 contains 11 residues. Trimming took 3 bases from V and 3 from J, leaving 0 bases between them. The CDR3 reads CASSIGNTIYF. In DNA form, the CDR3 reads TGTGCCAGTAGTATTGGAAACACCATATATTTT.

This clone was picked up one time. The chain joins TRBV10-3 to TRBJ1-1, with D possibly being TRBD1 (5 bases). V was pared by 0 bases and J by 4 bases, with 9 bases between. The CDR3 runs 14 residues. CDR1 and CDR2 (germline): ENHRY, SYGVKD. Written as DNA, the CDR3 is TGTGCCATCAGTGAGTCAGGGGACGCCACTGAAGCTTTCTTT. Amino acid sequence: CAISESGDATEAFF.

This chain uses TRBV19 with TRBJ1-5; D call uncertain. CDR1 is LNHDA, CDR2 SQIVND, per germline (reference sequence). V lost 7 bases and J 5 bases, leaving 21 bases between the germline ends. The CDR3 extends over 16 amino acids. For the CDR3, the DNA is TGTGCCAGTAAGGAGGTGGAAGCTAGGAGGGATCAGCCCCAGCATTTT. This translates into CASKEVEARRDQPQHF.

This clone turned up a few times. This rearrangement joins TRBV7-8 to TRBJ1-1, with 7 bases aligning to TRBD1. Losses at the gene ends were 3 bases for V and 0 bases for J; bases not matched to a gene: 4. Germline values: CDR1 SGHVS, CDR2 FQNEAQ. The CDR3 has 15 amino acids. The CDR3 loop reads CASSFTTGMNTEAFF. In nucleotides, the CDR3 is TGTGCCAGCAGCTTTACGACAGGGATGAACACTGAAGCTTTCTTT. Complete variable domain (other parts from reference TRBV7-8 and TRBJ1-1): GAGVSQSPRYKVAKRGQDVALRCDPISGHVSLFWYQQALGQGPEFLTYFQNEAQLDKSGLPSDRFFAERPEGSVSTLKIQRTQQEDSAVYLCASSFTTGMNTEAFFGQGTRLTVV.

The rearrangement joins TRBV5-4 to TRBJ1-6, with 9 bases matching TRBD1. The CDR3 consists of 14 residues. Germline V lookup: CDR1 SGHNT, CDR2 YYREEE (reference sequence). V shed 4 bases, J shed 9 bases, and the junction held 5 bases outside the gene matches. The CDR3 DNA sequence: TGTGCCAGCAGCCTGGGACAGGGTGGTTCACCCCTCCACTTT. It yields the protein CASSLGQGGSPLHF. The full variable domain, in which reference TRBV5-4 and TRBJ1-6 provide the parts outside the CDR3, is ETGVTQSPTHLIKTRGQQVTLRCSSQSGHNTVSWYQQALGQGPQFIFQYYREEENGRGNFPPRFSGLQFPNYSSELNVNALELDDSALYLCASSLGQGGSPLHFGNGTRLTVT.

The chain joins TRBV19 to TRBJ2-4; weak D call: TRBD2 (5 bases). Germline V gene data show CDR1 as LNHDA and CDR2 as SQIVND (reference sequence). Trimming took off 4 bases at V and 0 bases at J, with 34 bases between the two ends. The CDR3 is made up of 23 amino acids. The CDR3 nucleotides read TGTGCCAGTAGTACCCTTATCGTCCTTTCCTACCGACTGGAGGCCCTAGCCAAAAACATTCAGTACTTC. This sequence encodes CASSTLIVLSYRLEALAKNIQYF.

The chain has TRBV6-6 and TRBJ1-1; D uncertain. The CDR3 contains 11 residues. The V end was cut by 6 bases, the J end by 1 base, with 3 bases between. Germline V gene sequence: CDR1 MNHNY, CDR2 SVGAGI (reference sequence). The CDR3 DNA sequence: TGTGCCAGCAGACGGAACACTGAAGCTTTCTTT. Translation gives CASRRNTEAFF.

The chain employs TRBV29-1 and TRBJ1-2, with 8 nucleotides matching TRBD1. The trim removed 4 bases at V and 5 bases at J, leaving 6 bases unmatched. Per the germline V gene, CDR1 is SQVTM and CDR2 is ANQGSEA. The CDR3 is 13 residues long. The CDR3 sequence: CSVAGTGYYGYTF. Here the CDR3 DNA reads TGCAGCGTTGCCGGGACAGGCTATTATGGCTACACCTTC.

The chain couples TRBV18 to TRBJ2-5, with 7 positions matching TRBD1. The CDR3 has 13 amino acids. Trimming at V came to 5 bases and at J to 2 bases, leaving 2 bases not matched to a gene. Germline V gene lookup returns CDR1 KGHSH and CDR2 LQKENI. The CDR3 sequence: CASSSGQQETQYF. CDR3 nucleotides: TGTGCCAGCTCATCGGGACAGCAAGAGACCCAGTACTTC.

The chain links TRBV5-8 to TRBJ2-3; D is uncertain. V dropped 3 bases and J dropped 2 bases, with 1 base sitting between them. Germline V gives CDR1 SGHTS, CDR2 YDEGEE. This CDR3 has 11 residues. The CDR3 protein is CASSYTDTQYF. CDR3 sequence (DNA): TGTGCCAGCAGCTACACAGATACGCAGTATTTT.